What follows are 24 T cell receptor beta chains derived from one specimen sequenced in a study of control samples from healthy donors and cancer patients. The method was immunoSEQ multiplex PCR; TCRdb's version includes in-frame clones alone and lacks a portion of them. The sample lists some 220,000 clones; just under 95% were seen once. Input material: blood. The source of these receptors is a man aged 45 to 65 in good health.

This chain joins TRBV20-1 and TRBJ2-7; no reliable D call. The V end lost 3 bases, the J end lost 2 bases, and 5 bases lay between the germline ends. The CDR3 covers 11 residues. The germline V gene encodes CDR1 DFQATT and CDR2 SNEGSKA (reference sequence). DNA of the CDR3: TGCAGTGCTAGCCCGACCTACGAGCAGTACTTC. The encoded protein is CSASPTYEQYF.

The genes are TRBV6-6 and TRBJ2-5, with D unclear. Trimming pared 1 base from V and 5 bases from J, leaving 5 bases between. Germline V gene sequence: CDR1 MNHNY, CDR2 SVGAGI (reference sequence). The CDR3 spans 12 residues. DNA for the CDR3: TGTGCCAGCAGTTACTTATCGGAGACCCAGTACTTC. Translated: CASSYLSETQYF.

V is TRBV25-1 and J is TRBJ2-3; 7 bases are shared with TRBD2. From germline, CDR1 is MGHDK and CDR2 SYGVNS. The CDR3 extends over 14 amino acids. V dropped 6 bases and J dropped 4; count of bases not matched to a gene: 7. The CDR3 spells CASSEGGGADTQYF. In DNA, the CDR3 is TGTGCCAGCAGCGAGGGTGGGGGGGCAGATACGCAGTATTTT. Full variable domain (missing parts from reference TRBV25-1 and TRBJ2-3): EADIYQTPRYLVIGTGKKITLECSQTMGHDKMYWYQQDPGMELHLIHYSYGVNSTEKGDLSSESTVSRIRTEHFPLTLESARPSHTSQYLCASSEGGGADTQYFGPGTRLTVL.

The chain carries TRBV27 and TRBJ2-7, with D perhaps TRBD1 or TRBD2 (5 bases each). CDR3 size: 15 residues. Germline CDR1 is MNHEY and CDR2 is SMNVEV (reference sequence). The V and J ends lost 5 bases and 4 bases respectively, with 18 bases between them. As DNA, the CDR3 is TGTGCCAGCAGTGTAAGACCGGGGCCGGGATACGAGCAGTACTTC. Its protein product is CASSVRPGPGYEQYF.

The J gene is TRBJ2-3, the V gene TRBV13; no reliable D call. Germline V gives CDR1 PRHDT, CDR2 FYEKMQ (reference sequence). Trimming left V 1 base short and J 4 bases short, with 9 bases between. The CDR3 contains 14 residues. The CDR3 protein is CASSLEGNPDTQYF. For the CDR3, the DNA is TGTGCCAGCAGCTTAGAAGGGAACCCAGATACGCAGTATTTT.

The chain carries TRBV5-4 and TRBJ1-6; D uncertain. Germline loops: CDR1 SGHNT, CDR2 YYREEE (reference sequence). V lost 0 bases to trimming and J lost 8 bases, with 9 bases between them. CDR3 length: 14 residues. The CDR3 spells CASSLAVSDSPLHF. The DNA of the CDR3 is TGTGCCAGCAGCTTGGCCGTATCGGATTCACCCCTCCACTTT.

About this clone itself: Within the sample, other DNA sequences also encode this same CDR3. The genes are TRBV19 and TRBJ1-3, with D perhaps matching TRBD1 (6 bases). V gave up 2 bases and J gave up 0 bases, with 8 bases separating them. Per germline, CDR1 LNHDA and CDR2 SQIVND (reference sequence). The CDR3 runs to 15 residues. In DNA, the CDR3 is TGTGCCAGTAGTATAAACAGGGCCTCTGGAAACACCATATATTTT. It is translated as CASSINRASGNTIYF.

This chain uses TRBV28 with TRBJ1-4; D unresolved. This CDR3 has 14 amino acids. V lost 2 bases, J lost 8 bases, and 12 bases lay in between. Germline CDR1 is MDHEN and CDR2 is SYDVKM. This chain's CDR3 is CASSLGQPREKLFF. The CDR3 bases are TGTGCCAGCAGTTTAGGTCAGCCTCGGGAAAAACTGTTTTTT.

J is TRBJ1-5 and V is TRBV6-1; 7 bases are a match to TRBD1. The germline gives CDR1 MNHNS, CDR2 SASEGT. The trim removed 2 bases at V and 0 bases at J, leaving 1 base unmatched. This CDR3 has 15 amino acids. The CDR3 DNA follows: TGTGCCAGCAGTGAACAGGGGGATAGCAATCAGCCCCAGCATTTT. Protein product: CASSEQGDSNQPQHF.

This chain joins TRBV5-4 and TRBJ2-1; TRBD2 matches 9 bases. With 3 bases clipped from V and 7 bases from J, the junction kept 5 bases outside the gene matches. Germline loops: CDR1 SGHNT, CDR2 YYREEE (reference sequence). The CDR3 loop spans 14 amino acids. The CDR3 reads CASSSGLAGNEQFF. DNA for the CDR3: TGTGCCAGCAGCTCAGGCCTAGCGGGGAATGAGCAGTTCTTC.

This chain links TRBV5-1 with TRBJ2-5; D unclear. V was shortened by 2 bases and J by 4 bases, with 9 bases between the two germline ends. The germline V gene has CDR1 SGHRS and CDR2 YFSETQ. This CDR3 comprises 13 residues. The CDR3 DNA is TGCGCCAGCAGCTTCGGACCGGCAGAGACCCAGTACTTC. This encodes CASSFGPAETQYF.

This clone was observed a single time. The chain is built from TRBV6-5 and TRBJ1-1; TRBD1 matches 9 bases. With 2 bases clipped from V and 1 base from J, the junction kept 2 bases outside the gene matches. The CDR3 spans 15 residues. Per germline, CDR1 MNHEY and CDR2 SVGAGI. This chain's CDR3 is CASSYRGQGNTEAFF. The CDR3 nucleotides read TGTGCCAGCAGTTACCGGGGACAGGGGAACACTGAAGCTTTCTTT.

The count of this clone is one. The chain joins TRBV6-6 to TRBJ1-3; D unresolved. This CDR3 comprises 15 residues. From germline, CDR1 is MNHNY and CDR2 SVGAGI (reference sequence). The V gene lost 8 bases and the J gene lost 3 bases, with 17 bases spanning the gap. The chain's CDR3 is CASEKGGRSGNTIYF. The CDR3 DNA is TGTGCCAGCGAAAAGGGTGGTAGGAGTGGAAACACCATATATTTT.

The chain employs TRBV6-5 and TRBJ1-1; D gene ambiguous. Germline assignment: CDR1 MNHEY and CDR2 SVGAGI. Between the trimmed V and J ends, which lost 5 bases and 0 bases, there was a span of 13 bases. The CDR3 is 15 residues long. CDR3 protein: CASSLDKGVNTEAFF. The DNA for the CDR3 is TGTGCCAGCAGTCTCGACAAGGGCGTGAACACTGAAGCTTTCTTT.

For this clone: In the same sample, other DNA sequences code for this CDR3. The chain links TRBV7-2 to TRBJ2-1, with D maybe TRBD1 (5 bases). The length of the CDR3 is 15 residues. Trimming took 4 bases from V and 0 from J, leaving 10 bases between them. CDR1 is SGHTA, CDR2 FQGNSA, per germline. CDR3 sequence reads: CASSSDRGSYNEQFF. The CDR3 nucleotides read TGTGCCAGCAGCTCCGACAGAGGCTCCTACAATGAGCAGTTCTTC.

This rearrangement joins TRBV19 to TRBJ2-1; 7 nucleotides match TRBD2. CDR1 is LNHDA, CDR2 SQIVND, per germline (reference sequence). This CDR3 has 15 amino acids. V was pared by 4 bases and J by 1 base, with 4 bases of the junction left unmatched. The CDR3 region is CASSKEGGSYNEQFF. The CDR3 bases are TGTGCCAGTAGTAAAGAGGGAGGGTCCTACAATGAGCAGTTCTTC.

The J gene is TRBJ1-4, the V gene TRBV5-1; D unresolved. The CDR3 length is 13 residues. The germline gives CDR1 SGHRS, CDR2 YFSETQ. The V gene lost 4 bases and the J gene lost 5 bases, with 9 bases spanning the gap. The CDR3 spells CASSTDPNEKLFF. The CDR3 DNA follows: TGCGCCAGCAGCACGGACCCGAATGAAAAACTGTTTTTT.

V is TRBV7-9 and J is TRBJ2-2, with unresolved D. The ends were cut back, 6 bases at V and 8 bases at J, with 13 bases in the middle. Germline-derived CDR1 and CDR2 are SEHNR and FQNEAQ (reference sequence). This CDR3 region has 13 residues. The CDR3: CASSLDTEGELFF. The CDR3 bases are TGTGCCAGCAGTCTCGACACGGAGGGGGAGCTGTTTTTT.

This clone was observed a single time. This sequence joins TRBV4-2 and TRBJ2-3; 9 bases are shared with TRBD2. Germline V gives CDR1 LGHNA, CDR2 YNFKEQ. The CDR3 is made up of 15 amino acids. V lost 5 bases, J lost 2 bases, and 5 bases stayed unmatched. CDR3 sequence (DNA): TGTGCCAGCAGCTACGGGACTAGCTACACAGATACGCAGTATTTT. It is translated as CASSYGTSYTDTQYF.

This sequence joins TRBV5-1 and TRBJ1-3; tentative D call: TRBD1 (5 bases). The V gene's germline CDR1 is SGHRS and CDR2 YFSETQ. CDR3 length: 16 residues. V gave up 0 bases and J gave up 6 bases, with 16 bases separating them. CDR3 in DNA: TGCGCCAGCAGCTTGGAGCAGGAGGGACTGGAAAACACCATATATTTT. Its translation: CASSLEQEGLENTIYF. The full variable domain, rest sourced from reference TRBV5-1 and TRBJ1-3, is KAGVTQTPRYLIKTRGQQVTLSCSPISGHRSVSWYQQTPGQGLQFLFEYFSETQRNKGNFPGRFSGRQFSNSRSEMNVSTLELGDSALYLCASSLEQEGLENTIYFGEGSWLTVV.

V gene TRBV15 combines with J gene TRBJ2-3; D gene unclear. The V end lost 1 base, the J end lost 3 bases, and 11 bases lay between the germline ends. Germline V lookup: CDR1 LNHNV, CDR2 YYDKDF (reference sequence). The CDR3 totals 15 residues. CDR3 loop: CATSRGDGPTDTQYF. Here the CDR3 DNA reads TGTGCCACCAGCAGAGGGGATGGGCCGACAGATACGCAGTATTTT.

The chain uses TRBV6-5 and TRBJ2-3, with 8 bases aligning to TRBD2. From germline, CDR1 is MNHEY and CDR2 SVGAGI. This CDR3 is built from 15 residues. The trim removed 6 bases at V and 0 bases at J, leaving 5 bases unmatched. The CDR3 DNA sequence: TGTGCCAGCAGGACGGGGGGGACTAGCACAGATACGCAGTATTTT. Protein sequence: CASRTGGTSTDTQYF.

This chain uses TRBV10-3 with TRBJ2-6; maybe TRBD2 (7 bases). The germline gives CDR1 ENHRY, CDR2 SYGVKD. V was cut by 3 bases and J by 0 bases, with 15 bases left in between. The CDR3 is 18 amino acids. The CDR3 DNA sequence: TGTGCCATCAGTGACCCGGGGAGGGGGGTCTCTGGGGCCAACGTCCTGACTTTC. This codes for CAISDPGRGVSGANVLTF.

The CDR3 nucleotides are TGTGCCACCAGTGATTTTAGCGGGACAGGGAATGAAAAACTGTTTTTT. It codes for CATSDFSGTGNEKLFF. The J gene is TRBJ1-4, the V gene TRBV24-1; 9 bases align to TRBD1. The V gene end was trimmed by 1 base and the J gene end by 5 bases; junction bases not matched to a gene: 4. This CDR3 has 16 amino acids. CDR1 and CDR2 (germline): KGHDR, SFDVKD.